A single sample is the source of the 25 T cell receptor beta chains below, sequenced in a study of blood T cells in healthy people across ages. With a J-beta primer mix and a sample-barcoded 5' primer, a second PCR ran roughly 7 to 11 cycles. Each CDR3 protein gets one entry after TCRdb re-called the 5' RACE reads with MiXCR. The sample has over 500,000 distinct CDR3 sequences; 25% to 35% are singletons. The sample was also linked to a second study, of T cells of mothers and their children.

Material for sequencing was blood. The receptor source for this set is a boy younger than 10 in good health.

This chain joins TRBV7-2 and TRBJ2-1; unclear D gene. This CDR3 region has 11 residues. Trimming removed 8 bases from V and 3 bases from J, with 5 bases in between. Germline assignment: CDR1 SGHTA and CDR2 FQGNSA. CDR3 amino acids: CASADYNEQFF. The CDR3, as DNA: TGTGCCAGCGCGGACTACAATGAGCAGTTCTTC.

The chain recombines TRBV27 with TRBJ1-1; maybe TRBD1 (5 bases). The V and J ends lost 5 bases and 5 bases respectively, with 15 bases between them. Per germline, CDR1 MNHEY and CDR2 SMNVEV (reference sequence). The length of the CDR3 is 14 residues. The CDR3 here is CASSPARTWTEAFF. The CDR3 DNA reads as TGTGCCAGCAGTCCCGCTCGGACATGGACTGAAGCTTTCTTT.

The chain joins TRBV28 to TRBJ2-3, with 9 bases that match TRBD1. With 6 bases clipped from V and 6 bases from J, the junction kept 7 bases outside the gene matches. The CDR3 totals 14 residues. Germline assignment: CDR1 MDHEN and CDR2 SYDVKM. The CDR3 loop is CASRRTGEGDTQYF. The CDR3 DNA reads as TGTGCCAGCAGGCGGACAGGGGAGGGGGATACGCAGTATTTT.

The CDR3 coding sequence is TGCAGTGCATCCGACAGGGTAAACACTGAAGCTTTCTTT. Protein sequence: CSASDRVNTEAFF. The chain carries TRBV20-1 and TRBJ1-1; the match to TRBD1 covers 7 bases. The CDR3 sequence is 13 residues long. Germline V CDR1 and CDR2: DFQATT, SNEGSKA (reference sequence). The junction had 6 bases not matched to a gene; V was cut back by 6 bases and J by 2 bases.

This sequence joins TRBV2 and TRBJ2-7; D remains unclear. This CDR3 has 12 residues. Trimming pared 4 bases from V and 3 bases from J, leaving 7 bases between. Germline values: CDR1 SNHLY, CDR2 FYNNEI. The CDR3 loop reads CASSVNIYEQYF. For the CDR3, the DNA is TGTGCCAGCAGTGTTAACATCTACGAGCAGTACTTC.

The chain couples TRBV5-1 to TRBJ2-5, with TRBD1 matching 8 bases. The CDR3 spans 17 residues. Germline V gives CDR1 SGHRS, CDR2 YFSETQ. Germline trimming cut 1 base from V and 3 bases from J; bases unmatched to any gene: 11. This CDR3 reads CASSLPPTGAIKETQYF. Written as DNA, the CDR3 is TGCGCCAGCAGCTTGCCCCCGACAGGGGCGATTAAAGAGACCCAGTACTTC.

This clonotype came up a few times. The chain uses TRBV7-2 and TRBJ1-5; D ambiguous. Trimming left V 2 bases short and J 3 bases short, with 11 bases between. This CDR3 comprises 15 residues. Germline-derived CDR1 and CDR2 are SGHTA and FQGNSA. CDR3 region: CASSLRAVLNQPQHF. CDR3 in DNA: TGTGCCAGCAGCTTAAGGGCAGTGCTCAATCAGCCCCAGCATTTT.

The chain carries TRBV7-9 and TRBJ2-5, with a possible D match to TRBD2 (7 bases). The V end lost 2 bases, the J end lost 4 bases, and 14 bases lay between the germline ends. This CDR3 contains 15 residues. Germline V gene data show CDR1 as SEHNR and CDR2 as FQNEAQ (reference sequence). The DNA for the CDR3 is TGTGCCAGCAGCTTATCTAGGGGGGGGACAGAGACCCAGTACTTC. Protein product: CASSLSRGGTETQYF.

The chain carries TRBV9 and TRBJ1-5, with unresolved D. Germline-derived CDR1 and CDR2 are SGDLS and YYNGEE. This CDR3 contains 16 residues. Trimming took off 0 bases at V and 6 bases at J, with 16 bases between the two ends. The CDR3 is CASSVGEDTFPQPQHF. CDR3 sequence (DNA): TGTGCCAGCAGCGTAGGAGAAGATACCTTCCCTCAGCCCCAGCATTTT.

This clonotype has only a few counts. The chain uses TRBV7-6 and TRBJ2-7; D possibly matches TRBD1 or TRBD2 (5 bases each). This CDR3 has 14 residues. V dropped 5 bases and J dropped 0 bases, with 11 bases sitting between them. In germline, CDR1 is SGHVS, CDR2 FNYEAQ. The CDR3 DNA follows: TGTGCCAGCAGCCCGGCCGGGACCTCCTACGAGCAGTACTTC. As protein: CASSPAGTSYEQYF. The entire variable domain, with the rest obtained from reference TRBV7-6 and TRBJ2-7, is as follows: GAGVSQSPRYKVTKRGQDVALRCDPISGHVSLYWYRQALGQGPEFLTYFNYEAQQDKSGLPNDRFSAERPEGSISTLTIQRTEQRDSAMYRCASSPAGTSYEQYFGPGTRLTVT.

This clonotype has more than one count but fewer than ten. This chain connects TRBV4-3 to TRBJ2-5, with 7 bases that match TRBD1. TRBJ2-1 matches the DNA end more closely, so the J call is doubtful. CDR1 and CDR2 (germline): LGHNA, YSLEER. The CDR3 has 15 residues. CDR3 nucleotides: TGCGCCAGCAGCCATGCTGGACAGGCCGACAATGAGCAGTTCTTC. Protein sequence: CASSHAGQADNEQFF.

This chain uses TRBV20-1 with TRBJ2-5, with D perhaps TRBD2 (6 bases). Trimming cost V 3 bases and J 5 bases, with 13 bases left between them. Germline V gene sequence: CDR1 DFQATT, CDR2 SNEGSKA (reference sequence). This CDR3 region has 13 residues. CDR3 nucleotides: TGCAGTGCTAGGCGGGGAATGCCGGAGACCCAGTACTTC. It specifies CSARRGMPETQYF.

Written as DNA, the CDR3 is TGTGCCACCAATCCCTGGACGGGAGCGACAGATACGCAGTATTTT. It codes for CATNPWTGATDTQYF. The V call is TRBV27, the J call TRBJ2-3; maybe TRBD2 (6 bases). V was trimmed by 10 bases and J by 3 bases, leaving 20 bases between them. The CDR3 runs 15 residues. CDR1 is MNHEY and CDR2 is SMNVEV in the germline V gene (reference sequence).

V usage is TRBV6-2 or TRBV6-3 and J usage is TRBJ2-4; D is unclear. This CDR3 region has 13 residues. Germline CDR1 is MNHEY and CDR2 is SVGEGT. V shed 0 bases and J shed 6 bases, with 6 bases lying between them. The CDR3 DNA reads as TGTGCCAGCAGTTACTCGGCAGGAAACATTCAGTACTTC. Protein product: CASSYSAGNIQYF.

This clonotype was picked up many times. This rearrangement joins TRBV4-3 to TRBJ2-7; 8 bases fit TRBD1. Trimming cost V 0 bases and J 7 bases; bases outside gene matches: 8. CDR1 is LGHNA and CDR2 is YSLEER in the germline V gene. The length of the CDR3 is 15 residues. CDR3 sequence (DNA): TGCGCCAGCAGCCAAGATTTAGGACAGGGAGGAGAGCAGTACTTC. This codes for CASSQDLGQGGEQYF.

This clonotype was detected a few times. The chain has TRBV6-6 and TRBJ2-2; D unclear. The CDR3 consists of 14 residues. Germline V CDR1 and CDR2: MNHNY, SVGAGI (reference sequence). V lost 8 bases, J lost 3 bases, and 13 bases lay in between. Here the CDR3 reads CASGQNRHTGELFF. Written as DNA, the CDR3 is TGTGCCAGCGGGCAAAACAGACACACCGGGGAGCTGTTTTTT.

In its sample, this clonotype was seen once. V and J are TRBV25-1 and TRBJ2-5; D gene ambiguous. The CDR3 spans 17 residues. Per germline, CDR1 MGHDK and CDR2 SYGVNS. Trimming pared 0 bases from V and 5 bases from J, leaving 19 bases between. DNA of the CDR3: TGTGCCAGCAGTGAATATCTCTCGGCGTTGGGTTCTGAGACCCAGTACTTC. It is translated as CASSEYLSALGSETQYF.

There are a few counts of this clonotype. The chain employs TRBV4-3 and TRBJ2-7; 13 bases match TRBD2. V was clipped by 0 bases and J by 3 bases; unmatched bases: 5. Per germline, CDR1 LGHNA and CDR2 YSLEER. The length of the CDR3 is 17 residues. This CDR3 reads CASSQETRLAGGYEQYF. CDR3 bases: TGCGCCAGCAGCCAAGAGACGAGACTAGCGGGGGGCTACGAGCAGTACTTC.

Concerning this clonotype: At one end the junction does not follow the germline gene, possibly because of a read error. The J gene is TRBJ1-6, the V gene TRBV4-2; possibly TRBD1 for D (6 bases). This CDR3 is built from 16 residues. Germline CDR1 reads LGHNA; CDR2 reads YNFKEQ. CDR3 nucleotides: TGTGCCAGCAGCCAAGATACACAGGGAGGGAATTTACCCCTCCACTTT. Residues: CASSQDTQGGNLPLHF.

The chain has TRBV12-3 or TRBV12-4 and TRBJ2-3; the D gene could be TRBD1 or TRBD2 (6 bases each). The V end lost 4 bases, the J end lost 4 bases, and 12 bases lay between the germline ends. CDR3 length: 14 amino acids. The CDR3 reads CASSSYGGSDTQYF. CDR3 sequence (DNA): TGTGCCAGCAGTTCGTACGGGGGCTCAGATACGCAGTATTTT.

V is TRBV9 and J is TRBJ2-5; tentatively, D is TRBD2 (6 bases). Per germline, CDR1 SGDLS and CDR2 YYNGEE. The CDR3 sequence is 15 residues long. The V end lost 2 bases, the J end lost 1 base, and 12 bases lay between the germline ends. The CDR3 DNA sequence: TGTGCCAGCAGCGTGGGGCTGGGGGGCCAAGAGACCCAGTACTTC. It codes for CASSVGLGGQETQYF. The full variable domain, its missing parts supplied by reference TRBV9 and TRBJ2-5, is DSGVTQTPKHLITATGQRVTLRCSPRSGDLSVYWYQQSLDQGLQFLIQYYNGEERAKGNILERFSAQQFPDLHSELNLSSLELGDSALYFCASSVGLGGQETQYFGPGTRLLVL.

The chain is built from TRBV29-1 and TRBJ2-7; D is undetermined. The CDR3 is 10 residues long. Germline values: CDR1 SQVTM, CDR2 ANQGSEA. V shed 5 bases and J shed 6 bases, with 8 bases lying between them. CDR3 loop: CSVLTGEQYF. CDR3 nucleotides: TGCAGCGTTCTCACGGGCGAGCAGTACTTC.

In this sample, this clonotype turned up a few times. The chain combines TRBV9 with TRBJ2-6; D gene unclear. V lost 0 bases, J lost 0 bases, and 7 bases lay in between. Germline V gene lookup returns CDR1 SGDLS and CDR2 YYNGEE. This CDR3 region has 16 residues. CDR3 amino acids: CASSVAVSSGANVLTF. The CDR3 DNA reads as TGTGCCAGCAGCGTAGCGGTCTCCTCTGGGGCCAACGTCCTGACTTTC.

This chain joins TRBV5-1 and TRBJ2-7; 11 nucleotides align to TRBD1. The DNA end is more similar to TRBJ2-1, so the J call may be wrong. Per the germline V gene, CDR1 is SGHRS and CDR2 is YFSETQ. The CDR3 is 14 residues long. CDR3 region: CASRTGTGGNEQFF. CDR3 nucleotide sequence: TGCGCCAGCAGGACCGGGACAGGGGGCAATGAGCAGTTCTTC.

This clonotype was observed a handful of times. The gene calls are TRBV7-9 and TRBJ1-6; D remains unclear. The CDR3 consists of 13 residues. Germline V CDR1 and CDR2: SEHNR, FQNEAQ (reference sequence). V dropped 4 bases and J dropped 11 bases, with 12 bases sitting between them. The CDR3 DNA follows: TGTGCCAGCAGCTGGGAAGCGGAGACACCCCTCCACTTT. Amino acid sequence: CASSWEAETPLHF.